Listed here is a single TCR beta chain. The sample belongs to a study of blood T cell repertoires in COVID-19. V gave up 6 bases and J gave up 10 bases; unmatched junction bases: 21. The germline CDR1 and CDR2 sequences are LNHDA and SQIVND (reference sequence). The CDR3 length is 17 residues. Libraries were prepared by immunoSEQ multiplex PCR; TCRdb keeps only in-frame clonotypes and omits some of them. The table lists 30,000 to 40,000 clones, around nine tenths of them singletons. The rearrangement links TRBV19 to TRBJ1-1; 9 bases are shared with TRBD1. This TCR was sampled from a human donor with active COVID-19. The donor label of this sample is uncertain. The specimen was peripheral blood. CDR3 sequence (DNA): TGTGCCAGTAGAGCGGGGAAGGGACAGGGCCCCGGAGGGAGAGCTTTCTTT. Protein: CASRAGKGQGPGGRAFF. The whole variable domain, remainder taken from reference TRBV19 and TRBJ1-1, is DGGITQSPKYLFRKEGQNVTLSCEQNLNHDAMYWYRQDPGQGLRLIYYSQIVNDFQKGDIAEGYSVSREKKESFPLTVTSAQKNPTAFYLCASRAGKGQGPGGRAFFGQGTRLTVV.